This note documents a single T cell receptor beta chain sequence. The data are from a study of T cell changes during pregnancy in multiple sclerosis. The V and J ends lost 3 bases and 2 bases respectively, with 16 bases between them. The length of the CDR3 is 16 residues. Germline values: CDR1 KGHSH, CDR2 LQKENI. Assay used: immunoSEQ multiplex PCR; TCRdb lists only in-frame clones, some missing. The sample has about 61,000 clones, more than 75% seen once; the top ten hold about 3.1%. The chain uses TRBV18 and TRBJ1-1, with D unresolved. The TCR sequence derives from a female donor in good health, enrolled as a control in a pregnancy study. The input for sequencing was peripheral blood, taken in the first trimester of pregnancy. CDR3 coding DNA: TGTGCCAGCTCACCCCCGGGAGGGCGTAGAAACACTGAAGCTTTCTTT. Translation: CASSPPGGRRNTEAFF.